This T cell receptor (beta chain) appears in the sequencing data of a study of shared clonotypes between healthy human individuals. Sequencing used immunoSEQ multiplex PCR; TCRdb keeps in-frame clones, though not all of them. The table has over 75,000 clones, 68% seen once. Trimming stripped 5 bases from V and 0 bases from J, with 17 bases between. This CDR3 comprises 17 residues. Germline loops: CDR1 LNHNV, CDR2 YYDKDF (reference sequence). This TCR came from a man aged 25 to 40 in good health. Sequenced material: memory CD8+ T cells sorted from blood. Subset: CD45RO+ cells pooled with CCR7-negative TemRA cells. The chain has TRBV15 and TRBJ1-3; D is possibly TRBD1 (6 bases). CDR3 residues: CATSAQWGQSSGNTIYF. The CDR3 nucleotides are TGTGCCACCAGCGCCCAGTGGGGGCAGAGCTCTGGAAACACCATATATTTT. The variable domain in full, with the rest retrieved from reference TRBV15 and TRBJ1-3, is DAMVIQNPRYQVTQFGKPVTLSCSQTLNHNVMYWYQQKSSQAPKLLFHYYDKDFNNEADTPDNFQSRRPNTSFCFLDIRSPGLGDTAMYLCATSAQWGQSSGNTIYFGEGSWLTVV.